The 19 T cell receptor beta chains below come from one sample, sequenced in a study of blood T cell repertoires in COVID-19. The table came from immunoSEQ multiplex PCR; TCRdb's copy has only in-frame clones and leaves some out. The sample yields a few hundred thousand clones, about 87% seen once. What was sequenced was PBMCs or T cells enriched from blood (not recorded which). These receptors all come from a woman between 40 and 50 years old with acute COVID-19.

The J gene is TRBJ2-2, the V gene TRBV5-1, with 7 nucleotides matching TRBD2. Trimming took 1 base from V and 2 from J; bases not matched to a gene: 8. This CDR3 is 17 amino acids long. Germline V CDR1 and CDR2: SGHRS, YFSETQ. For the CDR3, the DNA is TGCGCCAGCAGCTTGAGGCCTAGCGGAGCCAACACCGGGGAGCTGTTTTTT. This encodes CASSLRPSGANTGELFF.

The chain uses TRBV7-8 and TRBJ2-7; D is possibly TRBD1 (6 bases). The CDR3 sequence is 14 residues long. Trimming pared 0 bases from V and 7 bases from J, leaving 13 bases between. In germline, CDR1 is SGHVS, CDR2 FQNEAQ. Written as DNA, the CDR3 is TGTGCCAGCAGCTTAGCCGGACAGTGGAATGAGCAGTACTTC. Protein sequence: CASSLAGQWNEQYF.

The chain has TRBV21-1 and TRBJ1-5. TRBV21-1 is listed as a pseudogene. The CDR3 totals 16 residues. In DNA form, the CDR3 reads TGTGCCAGCAGCAATATTGGAGAATATAGCAATCAGCCCCAGCATTTT. Translated: CASSNIGEYSNQPQHF.

The chain links TRBV28 to TRBJ2-3; D uncertain. The CDR3 totals 13 residues. The germline V and J ends were trimmed by 5 bases and 7 bases, with 13 bases remaining between them. The germline V gene encodes CDR1 MDHEN and CDR2 SYDVKM. The CDR3 loop reads CASSPTLAYTQYF. CDR3 DNA sequence: TGTGCCAGCAGTCCCACTTTAGCATATACGCAGTATTTT.

This chain joins TRBV4-3 and TRBJ2-6; D may be TRBD1 (5 bases). V was pared by 1 base and J by 0 bases, with 25 bases between. The germline gives CDR1 LGHNA, CDR2 YSLEER. The CDR3 loop spans 22 amino acids. CDR3 nucleotides: TGCGCCAGCAGCCAAGGGCGGTCCTTACAGGCACCCGGTTACTCTGGGGCCAACGTCCTGACTTTC. Translating gives CASSQGRSLQAPGYSGANVLTF.

V and J are TRBV5-6 and TRBJ1-5; D is uncertain. Germline V gene lookup returns CDR1 SGHDT and CDR2 YYEEEE. CDR3 size: 13 residues. V lost 4 bases and J 2 bases, leaving 7 bases between the germline ends. The CDR3 here is CASSPSGNQPQHF. The CDR3 nucleotides are TGTGCCAGCAGCCCTTCAGGCAATCAGCCCCAGCATTTT.

This clone was seen more than once but under ten times. The V call is TRBV5-1, the J call TRBJ1-3; 7 positions agree with TRBD1. Germline CDR1 SGHRS, CDR2 YFSETQ. After removal of 5 bases from V and 2 bases from J, the junction contained 7 bases not matched to a gene. The length of the CDR3 is 15 residues. This CDR3 reads CASRSTTGAGNTIYF. The CDR3 DNA sequence: TGCGCCAGCAGATCAACCACAGGGGCTGGAAACACCATATATTTT.

The chain joins TRBV12-5 to TRBJ1-1, with D perhaps matching TRBD1 (6 bases). The CDR3 is made up of 13 amino acids. The germline V and J ends were trimmed by 4 bases and 5 bases, with 11 bases remaining between them. Germline V lookup: CDR1 LGHNT, CDR2 FRNRAP. The CDR3 reads CASGSGTPTEAFF. DNA for the CDR3: TGTGCTAGTGGTTCCGGGACACCGACTGAAGCTTTCTTT. The full variable domain, rest sourced from reference TRBV12-5 and TRBJ1-1, is DARVTQTPRHKVTEMGQEVTMRCQPILGHNTVFWYRQTMMQGLELLAYFRNRAPLDDSGMPKDRFSAEMPDATLATLKIQPSEPRDSAVYFCASGSGTPTEAFFGQGTRLTVV.

This clone was recorded only once. The CDR3 here is CASSNTGGQFF. As DNA, the CDR3 is TGTGCCAGCAGTAACACAGGGGGGCAGTTCTTC. V and J are TRBV6-5 and TRBJ2-1, with TRBD1 matching over 8 bases. CDR3 size: 11 residues. J gave up 12 bases and V 5 bases, and 3 bases lay outside the gene matches. Germline V gives CDR1 MNHEY, CDR2 SVGAGI.

The chain has TRBV6-5 and TRBJ1-2; TRBD1 matches at 7 bases. Germline CDR1 reads MNHEY; CDR2 reads SVGAGI. The CDR3 is 13 amino acids. The J segment lost 6 bases and the V segment lost 4 bases, leaving 5 bases of the junction unmatched. DNA of the CDR3: TGTGCCAGCAGTTCAGGGGGTTACGATGGCTACACCTTC. This gives the protein CASSSGGYDGYTF.

This clone was recorded a few times. This chain connects TRBV5-5 to TRBJ1-4; D gene uncertain. V was cut by 0 bases and J by 8 bases, with 14 bases left in between. The germline CDR1 and CDR2 sequences are SGHKS and YYEKEE (reference sequence). The CDR3 spans 15 residues. CDR3 DNA sequence: TGTGCCAGCAGCTTGGCCGGGATGCCAGCCGAAAAACTGTTTTTT. Amino acids: CASSLAGMPAEKLFF.

The gene calls are TRBV7-2 and TRBJ2-5; D is ambiguous. CDR3 length: 13 residues. Germline V gives CDR1 SGHTA, CDR2 FQGNSA. Trimming removed 6 bases from V and 4 bases from J, with 12 bases in between. The CDR3 region has the DNA TGTGCCAGCAGTCCTACCCATGGAGAGACCCAGTACTTC. Amino acid sequence: CASSPTHGETQYF.

The V gene is TRBV5-8, the J gene TRBJ2-1, with TRBD2 identical over 11 bases. Germline values: CDR1 SGHTS, CDR2 YDEGEE. CDR3 size: 15 residues. V trimming: 1 base; J trimming: 9 bases; junction bases outside the gene matches: 6. The CDR3 loop reads CASSLLRLAGSEQFF. The CDR3 DNA reads as TGTGCCAGCAGCTTGCTGCGACTAGCGGGAAGTGAGCAGTTCTTC.

The chain employs TRBV5-3 and TRBJ1-5; 7 bases match TRBD1. TRBV5-3 is designated an ORF whose function remains uncertain. The V and J ends lost 0 bases and 4 bases, in that order; junction bases with no gene match: 7. The length of the CDR3 is 16 residues. The CDR3 DNA is TGTGCCAGAAGCTTGGGTCTGCTACAGGGGAATCAGCCCCAGCATTTT. This sequence encodes CARSLGLLQGNQPQHF.

In this sample, this clone turned up a few times. CDR3 amino acids: CASSVGQGVKQPQHF. The CDR3 nucleotides are TGTGCCAGCAGTGTTGGACAGGGGGTCAAACAGCCCCAGCATTTT. The rearrangement joins TRBV2 to TRBJ1-5, with 10 bases lining up with TRBD1. Losses at the gene ends were 4 bases for V and 7 bases for J; bases not matched to a gene: 7. Germline V lookup: CDR1 SNHLY, CDR2 FYNNEI. The CDR3 sequence is 15 residues long.

The V gene is TRBV7-2, the J gene TRBJ2-3, with 7 nucleotides matching TRBD1. Germline values: CDR1 SGHTA, CDR2 FQGNSA. The CDR3 runs to 16 residues. V lost 9 bases, J lost 0 bases, and 12 bases stayed unmatched. The CDR3 DNA is TGTGCCAGTTCTCCGGGACAGTTTTTGAGCACAGATACGCAGTATTTT. Protein sequence: CASSPGQFLSTDTQYF.

This chain connects TRBV5-1 to TRBJ2-5; 10 nucleotides agree with TRBD1. Germline V lookup: CDR1 SGHRS, CDR2 YFSETQ. CDR3 size: 13 residues. V lost 3 bases, J lost 6 bases, and 2 bases stayed unmatched. The chain's CDR3 is CASSSGQGKTQYF. The CDR3 DNA reads as TGCGCCAGCAGCTCGGGACAGGGGAAGACCCAGTACTTC.

This clone has a single count. The chain is built from TRBV19 and TRBJ2-3; D uncertain. The germline V gene has CDR1 LNHDA and CDR2 SQIVND (reference sequence). Trimming took 7 bases from V and 0 from J, leaving 17 bases between them. CDR3 size: 16 residues. The CDR3 DNA sequence: TGTGCCAGTAATCCCCCCCCTCTCGGTAGCACAGATACGCAGTATTTT. This codes for CASNPPPLGSTDTQYF. Supplemented by reference TRBV19 and TRBJ2-3, the full variable domain reads DGGITQSPKYLFRKEGQNVTLSCEQNLNHDAMYWYRQDPGQGLRLIYYSQIVNDFQKGDIAEGYSVSREKKESFPLTVTSAQKNPTAFYLCASNPPPLGSTDTQYFGPGTRLTVL.

This chain connects TRBV7-9 to TRBJ1-1; 8 nucleotides align to TRBD1. The CDR3 sequence is 15 residues long. Germline V gives CDR1 SEHNR, CDR2 FQNEAQ (reference sequence). Trimming removed 1 base from V and 1 base from J; junction bases left unmatched: 2. The CDR3 reads CASSLDRGANTEAFF. Written as DNA, the CDR3 is TGTGCCAGCAGCTTAGACAGGGGGGCGAACACTGAAGCTTTCTTT.